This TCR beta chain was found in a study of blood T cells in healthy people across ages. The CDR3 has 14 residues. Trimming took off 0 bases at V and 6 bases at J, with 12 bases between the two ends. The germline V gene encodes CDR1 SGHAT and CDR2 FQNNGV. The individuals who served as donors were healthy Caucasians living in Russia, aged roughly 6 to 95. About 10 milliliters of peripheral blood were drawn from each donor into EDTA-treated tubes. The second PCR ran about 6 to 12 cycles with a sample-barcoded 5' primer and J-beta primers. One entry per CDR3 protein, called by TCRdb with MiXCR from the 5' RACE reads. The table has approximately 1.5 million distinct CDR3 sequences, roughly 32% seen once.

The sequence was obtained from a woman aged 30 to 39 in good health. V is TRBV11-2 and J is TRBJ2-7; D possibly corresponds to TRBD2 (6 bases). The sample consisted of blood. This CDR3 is CASSLDHGGSEQYF. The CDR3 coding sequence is TGTGCCAGCAGCTTAGATCATGGGGGGAGCGAGCAGTACTTC.